This TCR beta chain was identified in a study of control samples from healthy donors and cancer patients. Produced via immunoSEQ multiplex PCR; TCRdb's table is partial and in-frame only. The sample includes 400,000 to 500,000 clones, roughly 90% of them seen just once. Germline V gives CDR1 LNHDA, CDR2 SQIVND (reference sequence). Trimming removed 7 bases from V and 3 bases from J; junction bases left unmatched: 6. The CDR3 contains 14 residues. V is TRBV19 and J is TRBJ1-2, with 9 bases that match TRBD1. The source of this sequence is a man aged 40-50 years with head and neck cancer. Sequenced: PBMCs. The CDR3 DNA reads as TGTGCCAGTACCCCACAGGGGGCCGACTATGGCTACACCTTC. Residues: CASTPQGADYGYTF.